Presented here are 18 T cell receptor beta chains from one specimen sequenced in a study of beta chain features in type 1 diabetes. Findings and limits, study-wide: Among patients with Type 1 diabetes, TCRB CDR3s were moderately but significantly shorter in every one of the four CD4+ subsets.

These receptors lack a known antigen. All of the isolated RNA was reverse transcribed, so expressed TCRB transcripts were sequenced. Profiled with immunoSEQ multiplex PCR; TCRdb holds only in-frame clones, not every one. Here the sample spans over 100,000 clones, about 15% being singletons. The sequenced material came from central memory CD4+ T cells from blood. The receptors come from a man aged 25 to 45 with type 1 diabetes.

This clone was seen a handful of times. The chain employs TRBV7-6 and TRBJ1-2, with TRBD1 as a possible D gene (6 bases). In germline, CDR1 is SGHVS, CDR2 FNYEAQ. This CDR3 is 15 amino acids long. Trimming removed 6 bases from V and 7 bases from J, with 21 bases in between. The CDR3 nucleotides are TGTGCCAGCAGTTTTGCATATACAAGGGGGGCTGGCTACACCTTC. Encoded protein: CASSFAYTRGAGYTF.

In its sample, this clone was seen a few times. This chain joins TRBV7-2 and TRBJ2-7; 7 positions agree with TRBD2. From germline, CDR1 is SGHTA and CDR2 FQGNSA. The V gene end was trimmed by 5 bases and the J gene end by 3 bases; junction bases not matched to a gene: 4. This CDR3 spans 13 amino acids. The CDR3 loop reads CASSAQRDYEQYF. DNA of the CDR3: TGTGCCAGCAGCGCGCAGCGGGACTACGAGCAGTACTTC.

This clone turned up a few times. The V and J genes are TRBV18 and TRBJ2-7; tentatively, D is TRBD1 (5 bases). Germline CDR1 is KGHSH and CDR2 is LQKENI. The V end lost 3 bases, the J end lost 2 bases, and 17 bases lay between the germline ends. This CDR3 spans 16 amino acids. This CDR3 reads CASSPALAGLTYEQYF. CDR3 nucleotide sequence: TGTGCCAGCTCACCGGCCTTGGCAGGGTTAACCTACGAGCAGTACTTC.

This clone has a handful of counts. V and J are TRBV7-2 and TRBJ2-3, with D unresolved. This CDR3 is 11 amino acids long. CDR1 is SGHTA and CDR2 is FQGNSA in the germline V gene. The germline V and J ends were trimmed by 8 bases and 1 base, with 4 bases remaining between them. The CDR3 is CASGGTDTQYF. CDR3 nucleotides: TGTGCCAGCGGGGGCACAGATACGCAGTATTTT.

This clone was picked up a small number of times. V and J are TRBV4-3 and TRBJ1-1; 8 nucleotides line up with TRBD1. V lost 4 bases to trimming and J lost 0 bases; unmatched junction nucleotides: 7. CDR3 length: 16 residues. The germline CDR1 and CDR2 sequences are LGHNA and YSLEER. This CDR3 is CASSPRQGSMNTEAFF. DNA for the CDR3: TGCGCCAGCAGCCCACGACAGGGGTCAATGAACACTGAAGCTTTCTTT.

The chain combines TRBV7-6 with TRBJ2-7, with D uncertain. CDR1 SGHVS and CDR2 FNYEAQ come from the germline V gene. The CDR3 is 15 amino acids. Trimming removed 5 bases from V and 4 bases from J, with 18 bases in between. CDR3 amino acids: CASSQGPADGYEQYF. The CDR3 DNA reads TGTGCCAGCAGCCAAGGCCCCGCGGACGGGTACGAGCAGTACTTC.

The sample holds a few counts of this clone. The chain uses TRBV6-5 and TRBJ2-5, with D unclear. The germline gives CDR1 MNHEY, CDR2 SVGAGI. V was trimmed by 8 bases and J by 0 bases, leaving 10 bases between them. The CDR3 sequence is 13 residues long. The DNA for the CDR3 is TGTGCCAGCTCTAGGGTGTACCAAGAGACCCAGTACTTC. The encoded protein is CASSRVYQETQYF.

The chain joins TRBV4-2 to TRBJ2-5, with 10 bases fitting TRBD2. The V segment lost 0 bases and the J segment 2 bases; nucleotides outside the gene matches: 12. CDR1 and CDR2 from the germline V gene are LGHNA and YNFKEQ. This CDR3 is 19 amino acids long. The CDR3: CASSQDNPHASGGQETQYF. In DNA form, the CDR3 reads TGTGCCAGCAGCCAAGATAATCCACACGCTAGCGGGGGACAAGAGACCCAGTACTTC.

This clone was recorded a few times. The chain recombines TRBV11-2 with TRBJ1-6; no definite D call. The germline gives CDR1 SGHAT, CDR2 FQNNGV. The ends were cut back, 0 bases at V and 0 bases at J, with 6 bases in the middle. This CDR3 region has 16 residues. The CDR3 is CASSLDSFSYNSPLHF. CDR3 coding DNA: TGTGCCAGCAGCTTAGATTCCTTCTCCTATAATTCACCCCTCCACTTT.

This clone was picked up a small number of times. The chain has TRBV30 and TRBJ2-7, with 8 positions matching TRBD1. This CDR3 region has 11 residues. V trimming: 2 bases; J trimming: 9 bases; junction bases outside the gene matches: 3. Germline V CDR1 and CDR2: GTSNPN, SVGIG (reference sequence). This CDR3 is CAWSLQGGQYF. CDR3 sequence (DNA): TGTGCCTGGAGTCTACAGGGGGGGCAGTACTTC.

This clone came up a few times. The rearrangement links TRBV4-3 to TRBJ2-3, with TRBD2 matching 8 bases. The CDR3 loop spans 18 amino acids. Germline assignment: CDR1 LGHNA and CDR2 YSLEER. V shed 0 bases, J shed 2 bases, and the junction held 10 bases outside the gene matches. The CDR3 region has the DNA TGCGCCAGCAGCCAAGATAGTCCAAGCGGGGGATACACAGATACGCAGTATTTT. Encoded protein: CASSQDSPSGGYTDTQYF.

DNA for the CDR3: TGCAGCACCTTGACCGAGGGGCACACCGGGGAGCTGTTTTTT. It is translated as CSTLTEGHTGELFF. This rearrangement joins TRBV29-1 to TRBJ2-2; D may match TRBD1 or TRBD2 (5 bases each). This CDR3 has 14 amino acids. Per germline, CDR1 SQVTM and CDR2 ANQGSEA. Deletions cut 8 bases from V and 3 bases from J, with 16 bases between.

A few counts support this clone. The rearrangement uses TRBV29-1 and TRBJ2-1; D is perhaps TRBD1 or TRBD2 (6 bases each). V lost 1 base and J 2 bases, leaving 12 bases between the germline ends. There are 15 residues in the CDR3. CDR1 SQVTM and CDR2 ANQGSEA come from the germline V gene. The CDR3 coding sequence is TGCAGCGTTGAAGGGAACAGGGAGGCCTACAATGAGCAGTTCTTC. This codes for CSVEGNREAYNEQFF.

The sample holds a few counts of this clone. The V and J genes are TRBV15 and TRBJ2-3; 8 bases match TRBD2. The V and J ends lost 0 bases and 3 bases, in that order; junction bases with no gene match: 5. Germline loops: CDR1 LNHNV, CDR2 YYDKDF (reference sequence). The CDR3 runs to 16 residues. The CDR3 DNA reads TGTGCCACCAGCAGAGATAGCGGGGAAGGTACAGATACGCAGTATTTT. Residues: CATSRDSGEGTDTQYF.

This clone was detected only a few times. The V gene is TRBV2, the J gene TRBJ1-2, with D unresolved. Trimming cost V 3 bases and J 3 bases, with 8 bases left between them. This CDR3 contains 13 residues. Per germline, CDR1 SNHLY and CDR2 FYNNEI. The CDR3: CASSEVVYYGYTF. The CDR3, as DNA: TGTGCCAGCAGTGAGGTTGTCTACTATGGCTACACCTTC.

CDR3 protein: CASSYPGGFTDTQYF. CDR3 bases: TGTGCCAGCAGTTATCCTGGCGGGTTCACAGATACGCAGTATTTT. The chain uses TRBV6-6 and TRBJ2-3; possibly TRBD2 for D (5 bases). The CDR3 length is 15 residues. Looked up from germline, CDR1 is MNHNY and CDR2 is SVGAGI (reference sequence). The V gene lost 3 bases and the J gene lost 2 bases, with 12 bases spanning the gap.

This chain uses TRBV9 with TRBJ1-1; no firm D call. The germline CDR1 and CDR2 sequences are SGDLS and YYNGEE. The ends were cut back, 3 bases at V and 7 bases at J, with 22 bases in the middle. The CDR3 is 16 amino acids. In nucleotides, the CDR3 is TGTGCCAGCAGCGCCCCCATGGGAGGACTAGCGGGTGAAGCTTTCTTT. Translating it yields CASSAPMGGLAGEAFF.

This clone was seen a handful of times. The chain combines TRBV7-2 with TRBJ1-2, with no clear D. V gave up 0 bases and J gave up 5 bases, with 7 bases separating them. CDR1 is SGHTA, CDR2 FQGNSA, per germline. CDR3 length equals 13 residues. The CDR3 loop is CASSLARNYGYTF. CDR3 nucleotides: TGTGCCAGCAGCTTAGCGCGGAATTATGGCTACACCTTC.